Below, one T cell receptor beta chain is given with its context. The antigen is not known. This sample stems from a study of T cell responses to AZD1222 COVID-19 vaccine. Study-wide findings and caveats: Per reports, nearly half of all spike-specific TCRs target regions that are unmutated in variants. AZD1222 recipients seropositive at baseline numbered only 5 to 7. After the peak T cell response, and only then, were repertoires sampled. Spike was spanned by vaccine-associated CD4 TCRs, which were dominant at 160-218 and 743-854.

Profiled with immunoSEQ multiplex PCR; TCRdb holds only in-frame clones, not every one. Here the sample spans 200,000 or so clones, approximately 90% being singletons. This CDR3 is built from 16 residues. Germline assignment: CDR1 SGDLS and CDR2 YYNGEE. Trimming pared 0 bases from V and 1 base from J, leaving 11 bases between. This chain links TRBV9 with TRBJ2-1, with D unclear. The sequence was obtained from an adult in good health. This specimen consisted of peripheral blood, obtained on day 0 of AZD1222 vaccination. This chain's CDR3 is CASSVGVGTSYNEQFF. The CDR3 DNA sequence: TGTGCCAGCAGCGTAGGTGTGGGAACGTCCTACAATGAGCAGTTCTTC.